This TCR beta chain is from a study of blood T cell repertoires in COVID-19. Germline lookup yields CDR1 GTSNPN and CDR2 SVGIG (reference sequence). Trimming removed 3 bases at V and 0 bases at J, with 9 bases between. This CDR3 is built from 14 residues. Here immunoSEQ multiplex PCR was the method, and the copy in TCRdb shows in-frame clones only, minus some. Altogether about 350,000 clones are present, more than 70% being singletons, with the ten largest covering roughly 4%. The rearrangement links TRBV30 to TRBJ1-5; D possibly corresponds to TRBD1 (5 bases). The clonotype was recovered from a woman aged 55-75 years with COVID-19, enrolled during active disease. The specimen sequenced was peripheral blood. The CDR3 region has the DNA TGTGCCTGGAGCAACAGGTATAGCAATCAGCCCCAGCATTTT. Encoded protein: CAWSNRYSNQPQHF.